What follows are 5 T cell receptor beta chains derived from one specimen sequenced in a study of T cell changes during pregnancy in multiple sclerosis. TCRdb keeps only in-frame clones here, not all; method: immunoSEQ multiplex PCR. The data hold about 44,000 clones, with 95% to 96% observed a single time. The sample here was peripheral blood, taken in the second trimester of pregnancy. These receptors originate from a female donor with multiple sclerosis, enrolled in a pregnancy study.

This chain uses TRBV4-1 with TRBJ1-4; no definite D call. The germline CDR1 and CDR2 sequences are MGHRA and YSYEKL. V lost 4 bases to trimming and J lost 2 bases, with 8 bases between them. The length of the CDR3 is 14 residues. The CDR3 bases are TGCGCCAGCAGCCCCTCGGGGACTAATGAAAAACTGTTTTTT. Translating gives CASSPSGTNEKLFF.

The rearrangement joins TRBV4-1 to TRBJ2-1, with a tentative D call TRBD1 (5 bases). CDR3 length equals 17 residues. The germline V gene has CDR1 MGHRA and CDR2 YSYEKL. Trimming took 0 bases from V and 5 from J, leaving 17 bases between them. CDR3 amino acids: CASSQDLGPLTHNEQFF. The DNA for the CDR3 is TGCGCCAGCAGCCAAGATCTGGGGCCCCTTACACACAATGAGCAGTTCTTC.

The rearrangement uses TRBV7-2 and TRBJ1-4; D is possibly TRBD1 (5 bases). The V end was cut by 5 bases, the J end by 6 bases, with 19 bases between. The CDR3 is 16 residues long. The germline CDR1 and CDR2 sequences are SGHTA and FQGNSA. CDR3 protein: CASSGGLGGYDEKLFF. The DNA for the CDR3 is TGTGCCAGCAGCGGGGGGTTGGGAGGGTACGATGAAAAACTGTTTTTT.

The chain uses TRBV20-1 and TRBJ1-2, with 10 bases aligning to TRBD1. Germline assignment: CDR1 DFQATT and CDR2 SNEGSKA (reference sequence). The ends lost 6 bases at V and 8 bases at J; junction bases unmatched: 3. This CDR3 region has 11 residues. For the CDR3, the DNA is TGCAGTGCCGGGGACAGGGGCGGCTACACCTTC. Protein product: CSAGDRGGYTF.

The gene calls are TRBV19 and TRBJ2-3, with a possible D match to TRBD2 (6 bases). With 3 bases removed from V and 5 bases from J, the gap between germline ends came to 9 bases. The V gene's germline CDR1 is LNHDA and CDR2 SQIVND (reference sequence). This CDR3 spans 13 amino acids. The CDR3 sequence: CASSITGEDTQYF. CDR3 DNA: TGTGCCAGTAGTATTACGGGGGAAGATACGCAGTATTTT.